This T cell receptor (beta chain) was recorded in a study of T cells in lung cancer brain metastases. As for the study in general: No interval therapy was given to about 90% of the 20 patients. Primary and brain metastasis specimens were taken a median around 340 days apart. Study-wide results and caveats: Most clones were lesion-specific, with limited overlap between paired lesions (Morisita roughly 0.25). FFPE DNA fragmentation may have prevented retrieving the complete T cell repertoire.

The V gene lost 10 bases and the J gene lost 2 bases, with 9 bases spanning the gap. Germline assignment: CDR1 MDHEN and CDR2 SYDVKM. This CDR3 comprises 12 residues. Generated by immunoSEQ multiplex PCR, the TCRdb table keeps only in-frame clones and is missing some. The sample lists about 4,800 clones; 70% to 90% were seen once. With regard to this clone: The antigen is undetermined.

This receptor was taken from a woman between 45 and 60 years old with non-small cell lung cancer. The chain uses TRBV28 and TRBJ1-3, with a weak D call TRBD1 (6 bases). The sample was tumor tissue from the primary lung tumor. The CDR3 DNA sequence: TGTGCCATAACAGGGACTGGAAACACCATATATTTT. Encoded protein: CAITGTGNTIYF.